The clone carrying this T cell receptor (beta chain) was seen a handful of times. Its antigen is as yet unknown. The CDR3 does not close with the conserved phenylalanine or tryptophan, likely indicating a read error. Trimming took off 4 bases at V and 7 bases at J, with 14 bases between the two ends. This CDR3 is built from 15 residues. Germline V gene lookup returns CDR1 MRHNA and CDR2 SNTAGT. This sample is part of a study of cytomegalovirus exposure and HLA in healthy donors. The PCR contained 60 Vbeta and 13 Jbeta primers. Here immunoSEQ multiplex PCR was the method, and the copy in TCRdb shows in-frame clones only, minus some. The sample has 85,000 to 130,000 clones, approximately 70% seen once; the top ten hold about 0.8%. Notes on the study in general: Only CMV serostatus was available as immune exposure information.

This chain joins TRBV6-4 and TRBJ1-6; TRBD1 is a possible D gene (6 bases). Specimen: PBMCs. The TCR was taken from a boy aged 5-17 years in good health and CMV-seronegative. As DNA, the CDR3 is TGTGCCAGCAGTGTGGCAGGGGTTAACAATTCACCCCTCCACGTT. Its translation: CASSVAGVNNSPLHV.